One sample yielded the 10 T cell receptor beta chains listed below, sequenced in a study of blood T cell repertoires in COVID-19. Profiled with immunoSEQ multiplex PCR; TCRdb holds only in-frame clones, not every one. Of about 110,000 clones listed, around 80% are singletons. The sample comprised peripheral blood. The source is a woman older than 75 with acute or convalescent COVID-19.

The chain employs TRBV11-2 and TRBJ1-1; D possibly corresponds to TRBD1 (5 bases). Germline-derived CDR1 and CDR2 are SGHAT and FQNNGV. Between the trimmed V and J ends, which lost 3 bases and 7 bases, there was a span of 12 bases. This CDR3 is 13 amino acids long. This chain's CDR3 is CASSFLLDSEAFF. In DNA, the CDR3 is TGTGCCAGCAGCTTTTTGCTTGACAGTGAAGCTTTCTTT.

The rearrangement joins TRBV24-1 to TRBJ2-3; 9 nucleotides line up with TRBD1. The CDR3 spans 13 residues. Germline CDR1 KGHDR, CDR2 SFDVKD. J gave up 9 bases and V 3 bases, and 3 bases lay outside the gene matches. CDR3 coding DNA: TGTGCCACCAGTGATCCGGGGACAGGGACGCAGTATTTT. It encodes CATSDPGTGTQYF.

The V gene is TRBV11-2, the J gene TRBJ1-5; D uncertain. The CDR3 is 13 amino acids. The germline V gene encodes CDR1 SGHAT and CDR2 FQNNGV. V lost 2 bases and J 4 bases, leaving 6 bases between the germline ends. CDR3 bases: TGTGCCAGCAGCTTATCGGGTAATCAGCCCCAGCATTTT. It codes for CASSLSGNQPQHF.

The J gene is TRBJ1-1, the V gene TRBV5-1, with 10 bases fitting TRBD1. This CDR3 is 15 amino acids long. Germline V gives CDR1 SGHRS, CDR2 YFSETQ. Trimming removed 2 bases from V and 6 bases from J; junction bases left unmatched: 7. CDR3 protein: CASSFSGTGVSEAFF. CDR3 coding DNA: TGCGCCAGCAGCTTTTCCGGGACAGGGGTCTCTGAAGCTTTCTTT.

This clone was counted a single time. The rearrangement links TRBV5-1 to TRBJ2-2, with D unclear. Per the germline V gene, CDR1 is SGHRS and CDR2 is YFSETQ. This CDR3 spans 16 amino acids. Deletions cut 6 bases from V and 0 bases from J, with 15 bases between. The CDR3 reads CASTLLGAANTGELFF. The CDR3, as DNA: TGCGCCAGCACCCTGCTGGGCGCCGCGAACACCGGGGAGCTGTTTTTT.

The rearrangement uses TRBV5-6 and TRBJ2-3; 8 positions match TRBD2. The CDR3 totals 13 residues. J was trimmed by 4 bases and V by 4 bases; bases with no gene match: 2. Germline V gene sequence: CDR1 SGHDT, CDR2 YYEEEE. The CDR3 bases are TGTGCCAGCAGCCGGGGGGGCCCAGATACGCAGTATTTT. Its protein is CASSRGGPDTQYF.

V is TRBV5-1 and J is TRBJ1-5; D is uncertain. CDR3 length: 13 residues. V dropped 4 bases and J dropped 7 bases, with 12 bases sitting between them. Looked up from germline, CDR1 is SGHRS and CDR2 is YFSETQ. The CDR3 DNA reads TGCGCCAGCAGCGAACACGGAGACCAGCCCCAGCATTTT. It yields the protein CASSEHGDQPQHF.

V and J are TRBV6-1 and TRBJ2-5; D perhaps matches TRBD1 (5 bases). The ends were cut back, 2 bases at V and 5 bases at J, with 15 bases in the middle. Germline loops: CDR1 MNHNS, CDR2 SASEGT. The length of the CDR3 is 15 residues. CDR3 residues: CASSEQAGIWETQYF. DNA of the CDR3: TGTGCCAGCAGTGAACAAGCAGGGATATGGGAGACCCAGTACTTC.

This chain connects TRBV20-1 to TRBJ1-5; D gene ambiguous. V gave up 3 bases and J gave up 3 bases, with 9 bases separating them. Germline loops: CDR1 DFQATT, CDR2 SNEGSKA (reference sequence). This CDR3 is 13 amino acids long. The chain's CDR3 is CSASSELNQPQHF. CDR3 DNA: TGCAGTGCTAGTTCTGAGCTCAATCAGCCCCAGCATTTT.

The rearrangement links TRBV6-5 to TRBJ2-3, with 8 bases that match TRBD2. Trimming removed 2 bases from V and 7 bases from J; junction bases left unmatched: 8. Germline lookup yields CDR1 MNHEY and CDR2 SVGAGI. This CDR3 contains 15 residues. CDR3 nucleotides: TGTGCCAGCAGTTACCGGACGGGAGGGGTGTATACGCAGTATTTT. Translated: CASSYRTGGVYTQYF.